This section outlines one T cell receptor beta chain sequence together with its context. It has no known antigen specificity. No base qualities exist here, and no much larger clone lies one base off it. The data stem from a study of blood T cell repertoires in COVID-19 (dated by TCRdb to about 2020). About the investigation overall: Samples from collaborators originated in the United States, Italy and Spain and spanned both the acute and convalescent phases of COVID-19. The prospective study material was composed of cDNA or gDNA derived from T cells, B-cell-depleted T cells, or PBMCs. Deeply sampled blood TCRbeta repertoires from subjects exposed to, actively infected with, or recovered from COVID-19 were included in the dataset. A freely available public database, intended as a resource for researchers studying the immune response to SARS-CoV-2, is where the repertoires were released. The samples were drawn from the first 160 participants of the ongoing ImmuneRACE study and from 1,254 subjects provided by 6 global collaborators. Sample metadata almost always included a de-identified subject ID, COVID-19 status, age in years and sex. Where HLA class I and class II types were available, the types were taken from metadata supplied by the sample provider, not from assay-based typing.

TCRbeta CDR3 regions were amplified from genomic DNA using the immunoSEQ Assay, a bias-controlled multiplex PCR. The original pipeline was this. The number of nucleated cells in each sample was estimated from the amplification of reference gene primers within the assay. To quantify the absolute abundance of each unique TCRbeta CDR3 rearrangement, sequence reads were collapsed and filtered. For each sample, productive Simpson clonality was calculated as the square root of Simpson's diversity index across productive rearrangements. What TCRdb holds here is the immuneACCESS table cut down to in-frame rearrangements. Part of the clones is not present; checked against another copy, under half of the missing clones reflect an unresolved V gene, and the others are unexplained. For V, J and clone size, that table is used; D and trimming come from the DNA. A total of about 480,000 clones appear in this sample, roughly 90% of them only once. The biggest ten clones account for approximately 1.8% of the sample.

Broader findings and caveats from the paper: How much clinical and demographic metadata was included differed by source and by participant, and the metadata was provided uncurated.

In the prospective study, participants were about 18 to 95 years old, resided in 20 to 30 geographic areas of the United States, and were enrolled through a virtual design. Cohort assignment in the prospective study relied on participant-reported clinical history from a screening survey and a study questionnaire. ImmuneRACE Cohort 3 recovered participants were defined by two consecutive negative NP/OP PCR tests, healthcare professional clearance, or symptom resolution. Each participant in the prospective study had whole blood, serum and a nasopharyngeal or oropharyngeal swab collected by mobile phlebotomists. Prospective study participants could optionally give additional blood draws and questionnaires over an approximately two-month period. Before DNA extraction, blood samples from the prospective study were shipped at room temperature or frozen. The sequencing input was PBMCs or T cells enriched from blood (not recorded which). The origin of this receptor is a woman aged 40 to 50 who had recovered from COVID-19.

The CDR3 loop reads CASSWTSDSYEQYF. In nucleotide form, the sequence is TGTGCCAGCAGCTGGACTAGCGACTCCTACGAGCAGTACTTC. Rearrangement joined TRBV7-9 to TRBJ2-7; a stretch of 9 junction bases matches TRBD2. From a lookup of the germline V gene (reference sequence), CDR1 and CDR2 are SEHNR and FQNEAQ. Measured from the cysteine to the phenylalanine, the CDR3 is 14 residues long. Only the CDR3 DNA is retained, 42 bases long and in frame from the first base. The junction shows trimming of 4 bases on V and 0 bases on J, and the gene matches do not reach 1 base of it.